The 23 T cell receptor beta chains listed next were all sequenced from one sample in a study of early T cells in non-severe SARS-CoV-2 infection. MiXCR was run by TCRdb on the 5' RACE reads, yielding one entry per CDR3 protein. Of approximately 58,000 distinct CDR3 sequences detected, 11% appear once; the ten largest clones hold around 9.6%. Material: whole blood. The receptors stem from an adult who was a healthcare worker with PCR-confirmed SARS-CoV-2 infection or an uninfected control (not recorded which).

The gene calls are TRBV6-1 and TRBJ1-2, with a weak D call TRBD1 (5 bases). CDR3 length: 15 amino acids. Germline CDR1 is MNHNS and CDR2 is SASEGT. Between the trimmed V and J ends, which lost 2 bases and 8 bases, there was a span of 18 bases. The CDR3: CASSEIRRDLLGYTF. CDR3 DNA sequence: TGTGCCAGCAGTGAAATAAGGAGGGACCTTCTAGGCTACACCTTC.

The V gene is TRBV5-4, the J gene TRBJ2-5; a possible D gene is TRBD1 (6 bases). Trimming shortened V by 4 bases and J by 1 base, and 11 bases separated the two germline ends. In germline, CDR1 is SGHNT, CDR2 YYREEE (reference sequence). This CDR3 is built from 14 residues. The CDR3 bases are TGTGCCAGCAGCCCAGGACAGATCCAAGAGACCCAGTACTTC. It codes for CASSPGQIQETQYF.

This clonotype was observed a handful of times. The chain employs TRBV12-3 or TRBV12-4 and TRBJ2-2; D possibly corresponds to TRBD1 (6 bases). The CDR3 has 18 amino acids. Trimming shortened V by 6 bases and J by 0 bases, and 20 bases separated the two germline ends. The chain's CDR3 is CASRSLKQGPTNTGELFF. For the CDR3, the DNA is TGTGCCAGCAGGTCACTCAAACAGGGCCCCACGAACACCGGGGAGCTGTTTTTT.

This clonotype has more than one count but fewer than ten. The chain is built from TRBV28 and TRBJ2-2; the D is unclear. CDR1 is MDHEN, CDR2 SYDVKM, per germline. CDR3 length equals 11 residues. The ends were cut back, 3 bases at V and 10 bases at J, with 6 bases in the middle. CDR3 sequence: CASSLLEELFF. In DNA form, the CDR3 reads TGTGCCAGCAGTTTGTTGGAGGAGCTGTTTTTT.

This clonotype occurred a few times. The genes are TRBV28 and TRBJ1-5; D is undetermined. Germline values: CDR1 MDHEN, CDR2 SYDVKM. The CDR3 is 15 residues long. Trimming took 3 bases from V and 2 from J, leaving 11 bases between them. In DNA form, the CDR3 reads TGTGCCAGCAGTTTTGGGCGCGCCCGCAATCAGCCCCAGCATTTT. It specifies CASSFGRARNQPQHF.

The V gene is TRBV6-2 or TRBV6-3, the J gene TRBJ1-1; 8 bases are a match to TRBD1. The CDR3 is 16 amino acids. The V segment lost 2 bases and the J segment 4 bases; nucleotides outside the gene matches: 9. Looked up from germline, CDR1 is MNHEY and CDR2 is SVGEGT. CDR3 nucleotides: TGTGCCAGCAGTTACCCGAAGGACAGGGTGGCCACTGAAGCTTTCTTT. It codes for CASSYPKDRVATEAFF.

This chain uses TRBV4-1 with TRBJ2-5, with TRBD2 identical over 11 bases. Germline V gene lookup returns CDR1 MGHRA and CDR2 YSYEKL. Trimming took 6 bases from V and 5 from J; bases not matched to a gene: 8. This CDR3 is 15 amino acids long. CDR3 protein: CASRNIAGGGETQYF. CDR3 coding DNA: TGCGCCAGCAGGAACATAGCGGGAGGGGGGGAGACCCAGTACTTC.

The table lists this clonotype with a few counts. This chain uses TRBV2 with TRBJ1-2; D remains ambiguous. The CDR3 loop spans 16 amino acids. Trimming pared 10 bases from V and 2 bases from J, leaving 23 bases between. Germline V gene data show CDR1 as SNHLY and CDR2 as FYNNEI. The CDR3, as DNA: TGTGCCACCCTGCCGTTAGGCCCATCTTTAAACTATGGCTACACCTTC. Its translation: CATLPLGPSLNYGYTF.

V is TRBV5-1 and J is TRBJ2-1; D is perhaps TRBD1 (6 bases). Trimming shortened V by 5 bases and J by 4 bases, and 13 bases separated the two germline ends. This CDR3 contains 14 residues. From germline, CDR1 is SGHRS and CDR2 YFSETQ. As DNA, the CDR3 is TGCGCCAGCAGTAATCAGGGGACGTACAATGAGCAGTTCTTC. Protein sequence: CASSNQGTYNEQFF.

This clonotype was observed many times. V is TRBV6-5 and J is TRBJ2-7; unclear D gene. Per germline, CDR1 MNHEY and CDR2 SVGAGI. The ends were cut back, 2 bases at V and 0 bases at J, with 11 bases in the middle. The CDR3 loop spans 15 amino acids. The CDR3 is CASSYLPLSSYEQYF. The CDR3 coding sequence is TGTGCCAGCAGTTACCTACCGCTCAGCTCCTACGAGCAGTACTTC.

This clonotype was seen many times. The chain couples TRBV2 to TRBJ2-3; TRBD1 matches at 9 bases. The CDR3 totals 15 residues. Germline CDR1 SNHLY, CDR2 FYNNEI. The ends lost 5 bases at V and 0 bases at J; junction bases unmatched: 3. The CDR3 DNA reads TGTGCCAGCAGTCTACAGGGGGCTAGCACAGATACGCAGTATTTT. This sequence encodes CASSLQGASTDTQYF.

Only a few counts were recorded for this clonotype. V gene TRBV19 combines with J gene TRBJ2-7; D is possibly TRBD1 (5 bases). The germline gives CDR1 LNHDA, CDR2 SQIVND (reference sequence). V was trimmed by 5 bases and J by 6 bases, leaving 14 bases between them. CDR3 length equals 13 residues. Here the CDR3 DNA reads TGTGCCAGTAGTTTATCAGGGATAGGCGAGCAGTACTTC. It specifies CASSLSGIGEQYF.

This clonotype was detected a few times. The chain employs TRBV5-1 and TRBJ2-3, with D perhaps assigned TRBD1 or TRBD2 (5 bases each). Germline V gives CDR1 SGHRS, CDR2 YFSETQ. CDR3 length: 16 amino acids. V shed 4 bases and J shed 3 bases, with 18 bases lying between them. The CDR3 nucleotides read TGCGCCAGCAGCCTACAACCCGGGGCGAGAACAGATACGCAGTATTTT. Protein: CASSLQPGARTDTQYF.

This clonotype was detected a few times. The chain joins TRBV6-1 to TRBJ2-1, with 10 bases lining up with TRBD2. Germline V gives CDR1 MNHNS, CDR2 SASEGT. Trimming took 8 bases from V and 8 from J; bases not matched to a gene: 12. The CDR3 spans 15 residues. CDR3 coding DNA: TGTGCCAGCTCCAGTACTAGCGGGATAGGCGATGAGCAGTTCTTC. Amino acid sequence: CASSSTSGIGDEQFF.

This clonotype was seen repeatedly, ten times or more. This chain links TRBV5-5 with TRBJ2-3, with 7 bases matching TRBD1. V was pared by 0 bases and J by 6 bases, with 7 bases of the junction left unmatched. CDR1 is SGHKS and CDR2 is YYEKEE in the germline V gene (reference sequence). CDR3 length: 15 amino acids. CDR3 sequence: CASSLETGNGDTQYF. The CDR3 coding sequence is TGTGCCAGCAGCTTGGAGACAGGGAATGGGGATACGCAGTATTTT.

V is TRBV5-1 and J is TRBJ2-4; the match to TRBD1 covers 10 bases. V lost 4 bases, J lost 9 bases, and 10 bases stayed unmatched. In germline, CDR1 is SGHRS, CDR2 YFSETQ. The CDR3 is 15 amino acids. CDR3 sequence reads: CASSQTGTGEGIQYF. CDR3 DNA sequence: TGCGCCAGCAGCCAAACCGGGACAGGGGAAGGCATTCAGTACTTC. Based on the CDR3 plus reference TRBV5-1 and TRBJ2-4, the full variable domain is KAGVTQTPRYLIKTRGQQVTLSCSPISGHRSVSWYQQTPGQGLQFLFEYFSETQRNKGNFPGRFSGRQFSNSRSEMNVSTLELGDSALYLCASSQTGTGEGIQYFGAGTRLSVL.

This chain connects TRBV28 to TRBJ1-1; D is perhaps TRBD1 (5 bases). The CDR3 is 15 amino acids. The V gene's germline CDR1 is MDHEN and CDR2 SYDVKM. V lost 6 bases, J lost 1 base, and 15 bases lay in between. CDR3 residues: CASRVYKGTNTEAFF. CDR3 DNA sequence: TGTGCCAGCAGGGTATATAAGGGGACGAACACTGAAGCTTTCTTT.

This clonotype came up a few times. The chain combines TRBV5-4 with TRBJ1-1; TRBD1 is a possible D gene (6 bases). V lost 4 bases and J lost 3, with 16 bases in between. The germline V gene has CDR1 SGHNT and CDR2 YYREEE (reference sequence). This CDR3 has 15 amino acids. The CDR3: CASSRAGATDTEAFF. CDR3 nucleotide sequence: TGTGCCAGCAGCAGGGCGGGGGCTACGGACACTGAAGCTTTCTTT. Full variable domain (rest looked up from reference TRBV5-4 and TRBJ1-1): ETGVTQSPTHLIKTRGQQVTLRCSSQSGHNTVSWYQQALGQGPQFIFQYYREEENGRGNFPPRFSGLQFPNYSSELNVNALELDDSALYLCASSRAGATDTEAFFGQGTRLTVV.

DNA for the CDR3: TGCGCCAGCAGCGTGCGGGACAGTTTCTCCTACAATGAGCAGTTCTTC. This sequence encodes CASSVRDSFSYNEQFF. J is TRBJ2-1 and V is TRBV5-1; D is possibly TRBD1 (7 bases). CDR3 size: 16 residues. Per the germline V gene, CDR1 is SGHRS and CDR2 is YFSETQ. Trimming took 4 bases from V and 0 from J, leaving 14 bases between them.

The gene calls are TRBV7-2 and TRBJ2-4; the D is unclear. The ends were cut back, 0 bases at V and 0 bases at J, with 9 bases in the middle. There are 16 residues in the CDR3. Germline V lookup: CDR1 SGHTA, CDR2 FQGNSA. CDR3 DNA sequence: TGTGCCAGCAGCTTAGCTGGCAGGCTAGCCAAAAACATTCAGTACTTC. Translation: CASSLAGRLAKNIQYF.

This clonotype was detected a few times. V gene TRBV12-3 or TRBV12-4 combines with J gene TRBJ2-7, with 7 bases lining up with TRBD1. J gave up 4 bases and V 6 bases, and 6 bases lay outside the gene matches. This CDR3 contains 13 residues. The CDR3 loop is CASSYDRVYEQYF. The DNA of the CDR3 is TGTGCCAGCAGCTACGACAGGGTTTACGAGCAGTACTTC.

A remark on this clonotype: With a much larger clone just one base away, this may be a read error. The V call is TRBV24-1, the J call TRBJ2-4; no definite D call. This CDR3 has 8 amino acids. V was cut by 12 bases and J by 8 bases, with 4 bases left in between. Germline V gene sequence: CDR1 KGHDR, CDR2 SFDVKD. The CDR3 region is CASHIQYF. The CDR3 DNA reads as TGTGCCTCGCACATTCAGTACTTC.

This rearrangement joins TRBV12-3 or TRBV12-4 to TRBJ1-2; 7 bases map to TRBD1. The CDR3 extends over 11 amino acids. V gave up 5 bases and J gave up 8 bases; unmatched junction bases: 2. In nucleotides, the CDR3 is TGTGCCAGCAGTACAGGGGACGGCTACACCTTC. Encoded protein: CASSTGDGYTF.